Each of the 11 T cell receptor beta chains below was sequenced from the same sample in a study of blood T cell repertoires in COVID-19. The repertoire was sequenced with immunoSEQ multiplex PCR; TCRdb's copy has only in-frame clones and lacks some. Of about 220,000 clones in the sample, 75% to 90% were seen once. Sequencing was carried out using peripheral blood. These receptors were taken from a woman aged 70-85 years with COVID-19, enrolled during active disease.

This clone was observed once. J is TRBJ1-2 and V is TRBV15, with a possible D match to TRBD1 (5 bases). This CDR3 has 14 amino acids. Germline lookup yields CDR1 LNHNV and CDR2 YYDKDF (reference sequence). The V end lost 6 bases, the J end lost 2 bases, and 13 bases lay between the germline ends. This CDR3 reads CATRRGGGNYGYTF. In DNA form, the CDR3 reads TGTGCCACCAGAAGGGGAGGCGGGAACTATGGCTACACCTTC.

The table lists this clone with a few counts. The chain carries TRBV5-5 and TRBJ2-3; D unclear. With 3 bases removed from V and 2 bases from J, the gap between germline ends came to 16 bases. This CDR3 contains 16 residues. Germline assignment: CDR1 SGHKS and CDR2 YYEKEE (reference sequence). CDR3 nucleotide sequence: TGTGCCAGCAGCTCGCAGGTCGCCCAAATCACAGATACGCAGTATTTT. Translating gives CASSSQVAQITDTQYF.

This clone has just one count. The chain combines TRBV5-4 with TRBJ2-5; D is undetermined. Looked up from germline, CDR1 is SGHNT and CDR2 is YYREEE (reference sequence). V was trimmed by 2 bases and J by 1 base, leaving 6 bases between them. The CDR3 runs to 13 residues. CDR3 protein: CASSFHSQETQYF. Here the CDR3 DNA reads TGTGCCAGCAGCTTTCACAGCCAAGAGACCCAGTACTTC. Full variable domain (remainder filled in from reference TRBV5-4 and TRBJ2-5): ETGVTQSPTHLIKTRGQQVTLRCSSQSGHNTVSWYQQALGQGPQFIFQYYREEENGRGNFPPRFSGLQFPNYSSELNVNALELDDSALYLCASSFHSQETQYFGPGTRLLVL.

This clone was seen at least ten times. This chain connects TRBV4-2 to TRBJ2-1; 11 nucleotides line up with TRBD2. The junction had 3 bases not matched to a gene; V was cut back by 0 bases and J by 5 bases. Germline CDR1 and CDR2: LGHNA and YNFKEQ. This CDR3 comprises 16 residues. The CDR3 reads CASSQEGTSGHNEQFF. CDR3 nucleotide sequence: TGTGCCAGCAGCCAAGAGGGGACTAGCGGCCACAATGAGCAGTTCTTC.

This chain connects TRBV7-2 to TRBJ2-1, with 8 bases fitting TRBD1. The CDR3 sequence is 13 residues long. Looked up from germline, CDR1 is SGHTA and CDR2 is FQGNSA. Unmatched junction bases numbered 3, after V lost 5 bases and J lost 6 bases. The CDR3 bases are TGTGCCAGCAGCCCTGACAGGGGCAATGAGCAGTTCTTC. This gives the protein CASSPDRGNEQFF.

This clone showed up just a few times. The V and J genes are TRBV5-4 and TRBJ2-7; 11 nucleotides match TRBD2. The CDR3 is 16 amino acids. The V gene end was trimmed by 3 bases and the J gene end by 2 bases; junction bases not matched to a gene: 7. Germline CDR1 and CDR2: SGHNT and YYREEE (reference sequence). CDR3 region: CASSWGGSGRAYEQYF. The CDR3, as DNA: TGTGCCAGCAGCTGGGGGGGTAGCGGGAGGGCCTACGAGCAGTACTTC.

Worth noting for this clone: The same CDR3 arises from other DNA sequences in this sample as well. The chain uses TRBV5-1 and TRBJ1-5; a weak D match, TRBD1 (5 bases). The CDR3 length is 14 residues. The germline CDR1 and CDR2 sequences are SGHRS and YFSETQ. Trimming removed 0 bases from V and 7 bases from J, with 11 bases in between. CDR3 nucleotide sequence: TGCGCCAGCAGCTTGGATGGGGGGGGGCAGCCCCAGCATTTT. It is translated as CASSLDGGGQPQHF.

The chain uses TRBV24-1 and TRBJ2-2; D unresolved. The germline gives CDR1 KGHDR, CDR2 SFDVKD. With 6 bases removed from V and 3 bases from J, the gap between germline ends came to 7 bases. The CDR3 is 13 amino acids. In DNA form, the CDR3 reads TGTGCCACCAGTAGGCAGGACACCGGGGAGCTGTTTTTT. This translates into CATSRQDTGELFF.

This chain links TRBV10-3 with TRBJ2-7; a weak D match, TRBD1 (7 bases). V lost 7 bases to trimming and J lost 13 bases, with 23 bases between them. Germline V CDR1 and CDR2: ENHRY, SYGVKD. This CDR3 is 13 amino acids long. CDR3 protein: CAITISTGGQKYF. The DNA of the CDR3 is TGTGCCATCACTATCTCGACCGGGGGACAGAAATACTTC.

The chain recombines TRBV14 with TRBJ2-3, with 10 bases matching TRBD2. V was pared by 8 bases and J by 9 bases, with 8 bases of the junction left unmatched. Germline CDR1 and CDR2: SGHDN and FVKESK. The CDR3 is 13 amino acids. The CDR3, as DNA: TGTGCCAGCGGGGCAGCGGGAGGGCCAACGCAGTATTTT. Translation: CASGAAGGPTQYF.

The V call is TRBV10-1, the J call TRBJ1-2, with 7 bases that match TRBD1. The J segment lost 6 bases and the V segment lost 0 bases, leaving 4 bases of the junction unmatched. This CDR3 has 14 residues. From germline, CDR1 is WNHNN and CDR2 SYGVQD (reference sequence). CDR3 residues: CASSESGGEDGYTF. The CDR3 nucleotides are TGCGCCAGCAGTGAGTCAGGGGGCGAGGATGGCTACACCTTC.